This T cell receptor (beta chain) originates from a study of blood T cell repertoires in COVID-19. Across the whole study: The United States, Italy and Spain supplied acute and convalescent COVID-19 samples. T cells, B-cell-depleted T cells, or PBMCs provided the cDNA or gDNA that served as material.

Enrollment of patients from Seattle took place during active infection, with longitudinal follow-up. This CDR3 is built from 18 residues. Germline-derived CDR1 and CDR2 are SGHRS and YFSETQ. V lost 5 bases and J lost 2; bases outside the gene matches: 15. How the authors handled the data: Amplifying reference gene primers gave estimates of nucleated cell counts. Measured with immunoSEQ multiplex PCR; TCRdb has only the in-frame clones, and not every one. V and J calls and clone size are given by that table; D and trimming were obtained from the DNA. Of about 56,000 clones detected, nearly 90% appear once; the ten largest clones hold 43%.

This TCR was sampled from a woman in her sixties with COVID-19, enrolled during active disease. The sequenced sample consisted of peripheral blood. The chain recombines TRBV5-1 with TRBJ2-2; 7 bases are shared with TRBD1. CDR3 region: CASSQNPLGTENTGELFF. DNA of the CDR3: TGCGCCAGCAGTCAGAACCCATTGGGGACAGAAAACACCGGGGAGCTGTTTTTT.